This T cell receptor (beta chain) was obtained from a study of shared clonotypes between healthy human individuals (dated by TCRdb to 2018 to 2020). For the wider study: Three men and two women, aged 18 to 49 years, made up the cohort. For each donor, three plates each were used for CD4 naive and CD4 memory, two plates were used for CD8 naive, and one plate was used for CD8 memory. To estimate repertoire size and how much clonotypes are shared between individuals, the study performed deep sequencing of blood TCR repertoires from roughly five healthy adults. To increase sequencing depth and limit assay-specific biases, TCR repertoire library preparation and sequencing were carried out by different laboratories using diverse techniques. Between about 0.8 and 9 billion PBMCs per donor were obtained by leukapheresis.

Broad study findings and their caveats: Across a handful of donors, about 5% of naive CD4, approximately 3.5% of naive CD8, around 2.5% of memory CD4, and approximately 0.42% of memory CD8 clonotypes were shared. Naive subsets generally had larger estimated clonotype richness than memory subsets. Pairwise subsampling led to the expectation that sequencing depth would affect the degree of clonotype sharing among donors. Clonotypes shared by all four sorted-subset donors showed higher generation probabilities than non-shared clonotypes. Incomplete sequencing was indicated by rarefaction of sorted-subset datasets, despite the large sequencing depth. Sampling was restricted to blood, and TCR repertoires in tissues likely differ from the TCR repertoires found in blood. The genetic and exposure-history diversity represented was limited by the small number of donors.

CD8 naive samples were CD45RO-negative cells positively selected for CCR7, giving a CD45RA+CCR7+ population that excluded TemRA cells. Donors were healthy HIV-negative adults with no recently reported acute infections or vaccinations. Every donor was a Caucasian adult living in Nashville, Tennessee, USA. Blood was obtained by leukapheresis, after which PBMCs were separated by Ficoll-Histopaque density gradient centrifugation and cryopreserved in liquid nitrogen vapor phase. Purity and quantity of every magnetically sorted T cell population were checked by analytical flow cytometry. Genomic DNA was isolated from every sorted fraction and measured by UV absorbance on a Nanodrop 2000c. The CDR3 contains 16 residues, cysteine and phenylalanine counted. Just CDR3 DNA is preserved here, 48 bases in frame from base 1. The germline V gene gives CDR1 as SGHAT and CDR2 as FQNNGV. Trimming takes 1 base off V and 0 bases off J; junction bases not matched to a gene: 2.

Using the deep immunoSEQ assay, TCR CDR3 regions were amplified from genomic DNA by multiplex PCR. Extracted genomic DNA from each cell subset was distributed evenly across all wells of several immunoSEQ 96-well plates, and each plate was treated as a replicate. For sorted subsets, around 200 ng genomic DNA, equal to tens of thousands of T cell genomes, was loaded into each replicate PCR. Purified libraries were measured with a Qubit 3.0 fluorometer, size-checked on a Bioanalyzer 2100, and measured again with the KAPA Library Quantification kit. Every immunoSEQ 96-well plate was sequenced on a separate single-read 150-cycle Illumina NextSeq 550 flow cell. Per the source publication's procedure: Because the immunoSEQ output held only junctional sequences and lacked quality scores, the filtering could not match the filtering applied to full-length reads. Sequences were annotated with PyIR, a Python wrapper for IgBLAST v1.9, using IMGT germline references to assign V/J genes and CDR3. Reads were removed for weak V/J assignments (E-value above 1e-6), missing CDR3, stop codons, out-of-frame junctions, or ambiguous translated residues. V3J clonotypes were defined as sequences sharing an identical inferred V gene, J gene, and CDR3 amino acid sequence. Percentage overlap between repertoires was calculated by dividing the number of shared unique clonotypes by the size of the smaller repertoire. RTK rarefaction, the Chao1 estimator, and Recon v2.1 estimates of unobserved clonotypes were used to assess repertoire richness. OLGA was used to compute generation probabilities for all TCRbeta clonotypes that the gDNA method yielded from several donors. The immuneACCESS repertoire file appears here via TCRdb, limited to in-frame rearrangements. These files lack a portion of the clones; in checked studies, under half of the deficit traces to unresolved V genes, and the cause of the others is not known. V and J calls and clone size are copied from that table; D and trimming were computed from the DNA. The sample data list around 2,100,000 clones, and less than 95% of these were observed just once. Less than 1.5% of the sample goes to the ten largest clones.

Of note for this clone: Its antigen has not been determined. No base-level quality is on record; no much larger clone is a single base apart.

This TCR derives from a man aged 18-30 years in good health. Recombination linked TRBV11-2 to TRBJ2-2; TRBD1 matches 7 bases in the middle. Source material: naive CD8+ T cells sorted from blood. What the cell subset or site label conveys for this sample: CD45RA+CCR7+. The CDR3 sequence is CASSLGGQANTGELFF. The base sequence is TGTGCCAGCAGCTTAGGAGGACAGGCGAACACCGGGGAGCTGTTTTTT.